This TCR beta chain comes out of a study of OX40 agonist ivuxolimab in advanced cancers. This table comes from immunoSEQ multiplex PCR, and its TCRdb copy is limited to in-frame clones, with some not included. Counted here are 60,000 to 70,000 clones, approximately 85% occurring once; the ten biggest clones make up roughly 0.4%. The starting material was CD4+ or CD8+ T cells sorted from blood, obtained in a trial of the OX40 agonist ivuxolimab. The clonotype was recovered from an adult with an advanced solid tumor such as melanoma, head and neck, liver or kidney cancer.

The CDR3 DNA follows: TGTGCCAGCAGCTTCCGGACGGGTCAGCCCCAGCATTTT. Translating it yields CASSFRTGQPQHF. The rearrangement links TRBV7-7 to TRBJ1-5; D remains ambiguous. Germline assignment: CDR1 SSHAT and CDR2 FNYEAQ (reference sequence). CDR3 length: 13 residues. V lost 3 bases and J lost 6, with 9 bases in between. The variable domain in full, with the rest retrieved from reference TRBV7-7 and TRBJ1-5, is GAGVSQSPRYKVTKRGQDVTLRCDPISSHATLYWYQQALGQGPEFLTYFNYEAQPDKSGLPSDRFSAERPEGSISTLTIQRTEQRDSAMYRCASSFRTGQPQHFGDGTRLSIL.